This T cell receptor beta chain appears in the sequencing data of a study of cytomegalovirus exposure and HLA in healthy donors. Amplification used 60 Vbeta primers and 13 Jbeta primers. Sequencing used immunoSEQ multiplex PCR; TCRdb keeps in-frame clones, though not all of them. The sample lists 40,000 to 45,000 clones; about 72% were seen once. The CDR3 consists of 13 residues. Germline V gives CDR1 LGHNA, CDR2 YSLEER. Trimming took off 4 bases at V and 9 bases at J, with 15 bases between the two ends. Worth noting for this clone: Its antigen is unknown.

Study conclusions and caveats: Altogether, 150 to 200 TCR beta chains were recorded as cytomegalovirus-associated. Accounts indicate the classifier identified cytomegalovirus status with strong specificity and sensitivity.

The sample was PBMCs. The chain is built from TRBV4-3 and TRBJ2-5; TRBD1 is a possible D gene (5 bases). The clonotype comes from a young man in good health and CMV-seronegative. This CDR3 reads CASSLDIRVSQYF. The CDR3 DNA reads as TGCGCCAGCAGCCTGGACATAAGAGTGTCCCAGTACTTC.